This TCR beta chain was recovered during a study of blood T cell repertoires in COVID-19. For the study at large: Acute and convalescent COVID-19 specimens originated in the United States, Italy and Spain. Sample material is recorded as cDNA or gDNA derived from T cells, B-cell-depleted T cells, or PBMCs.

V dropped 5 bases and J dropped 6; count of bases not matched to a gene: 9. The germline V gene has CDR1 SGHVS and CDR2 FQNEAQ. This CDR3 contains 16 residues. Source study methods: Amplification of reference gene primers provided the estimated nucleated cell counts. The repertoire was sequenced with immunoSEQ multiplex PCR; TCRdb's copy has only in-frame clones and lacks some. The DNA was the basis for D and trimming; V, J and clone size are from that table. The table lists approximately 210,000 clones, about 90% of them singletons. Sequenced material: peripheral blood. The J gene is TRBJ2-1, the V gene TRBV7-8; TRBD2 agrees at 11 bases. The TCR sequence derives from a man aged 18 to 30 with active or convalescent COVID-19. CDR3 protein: CASSRPTSGVSNEQFF. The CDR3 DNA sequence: TGTGCCAGCAGCCGTCCGACTAGCGGGGTCAGCAATGAGCAGTTCTTC.